The clone carrying this TCR beta chain came up once. The data derive from a study of blood T cell repertoires in COVID-19. For the study at large: Sources were T cells, B-cell-depleted T cells, or PBMCs; the material itself was cDNA or gDNA.

Per the authors' pipeline: For nucleated cells, counts were estimated from reference gene primer amplification. Only in-frame clones appear in the TCRdb table, and some are missing; sequencing was by immunoSEQ multiplex PCR. For V, J and clone size, that table is used; D and trimming come from the DNA. The table includes some 180,000 clones, roughly nine tenths detected once. The germline gives CDR1 ENHRY, CDR2 SYGVKD. This CDR3 is built from 13 residues. Trimming pared 5 bases from V and 3 bases from J, leaving 8 bases between. This chain links TRBV10-3 with TRBJ1-5, with D perhaps matching TRBD1 (5 bases). The sequenced sample consisted of peripheral blood. The receptor was isolated from a man aged 65-85 years with active or convalescent COVID-19. DNA for the CDR3: TGTGCCATCAGTTCCAGGGACAATCAGCCCCAGCATTTT. It specifies CAISSRDNQPQHF.